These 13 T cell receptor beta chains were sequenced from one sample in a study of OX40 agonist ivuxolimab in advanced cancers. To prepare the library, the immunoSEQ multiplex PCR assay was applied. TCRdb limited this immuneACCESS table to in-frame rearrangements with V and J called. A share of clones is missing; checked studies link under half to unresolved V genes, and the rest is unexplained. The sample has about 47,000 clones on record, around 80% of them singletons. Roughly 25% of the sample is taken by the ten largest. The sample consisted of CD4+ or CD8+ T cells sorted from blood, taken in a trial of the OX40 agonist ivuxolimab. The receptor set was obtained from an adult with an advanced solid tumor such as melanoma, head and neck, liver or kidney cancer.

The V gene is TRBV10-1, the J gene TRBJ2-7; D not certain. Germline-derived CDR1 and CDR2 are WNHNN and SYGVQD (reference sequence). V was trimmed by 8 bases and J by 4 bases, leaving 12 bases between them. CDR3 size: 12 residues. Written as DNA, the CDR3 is TGCGCCAGCGGCCCGGACGCGTACGAGCAGTACTTC. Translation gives CASGPDAYEQYF.

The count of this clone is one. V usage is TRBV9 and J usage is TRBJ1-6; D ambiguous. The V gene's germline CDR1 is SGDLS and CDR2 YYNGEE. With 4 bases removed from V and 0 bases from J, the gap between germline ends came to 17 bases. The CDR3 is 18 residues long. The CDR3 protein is CASSLSTETSSYNSPLHF. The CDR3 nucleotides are TGTGCCAGCAGCCTTAGCACGGAGACGAGCTCCTATAATTCACCCCTCCACTTT.

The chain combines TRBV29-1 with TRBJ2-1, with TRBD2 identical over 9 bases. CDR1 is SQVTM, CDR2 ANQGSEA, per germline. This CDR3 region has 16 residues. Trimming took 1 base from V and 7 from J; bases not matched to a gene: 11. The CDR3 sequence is CSVEAFGLAKGNEQFF. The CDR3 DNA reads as TGCAGCGTTGAAGCCTTCGGACTAGCGAAGGGAAATGAGCAGTTCTTC.

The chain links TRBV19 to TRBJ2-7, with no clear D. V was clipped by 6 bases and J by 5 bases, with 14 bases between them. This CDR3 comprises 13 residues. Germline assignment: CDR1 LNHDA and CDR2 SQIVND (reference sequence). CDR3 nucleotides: TGTGCCAGTAGCCCCTCGCCGGGTAACGAGCAGTACTTC. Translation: CASSPSPGNEQYF. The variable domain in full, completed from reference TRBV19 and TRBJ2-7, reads DGGITQSPKYLFRKEGQNVTLSCEQNLNHDAMYWYRQDPGQGLRLIYYSQIVNDFQKGDIAEGYSVSREKKESFPLTVTSAQKNPTAFYLCASSPSPGNEQYFGPGTRLTVT.

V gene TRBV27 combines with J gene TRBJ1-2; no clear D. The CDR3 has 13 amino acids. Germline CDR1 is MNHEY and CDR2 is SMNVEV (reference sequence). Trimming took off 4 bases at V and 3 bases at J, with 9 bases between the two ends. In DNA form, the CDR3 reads TGTGCCAGCAGTTCAGGTCCACACTATGGCTACACCTTC. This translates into CASSSGPHYGYTF.

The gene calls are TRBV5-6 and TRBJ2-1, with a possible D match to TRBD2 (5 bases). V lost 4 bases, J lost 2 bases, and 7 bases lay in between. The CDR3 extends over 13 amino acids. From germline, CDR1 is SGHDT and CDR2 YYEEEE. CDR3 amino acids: CASSGSPYNEQFF. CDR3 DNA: TGTGCCAGCAGCGGGAGCCCCTACAATGAGCAGTTCTTC.

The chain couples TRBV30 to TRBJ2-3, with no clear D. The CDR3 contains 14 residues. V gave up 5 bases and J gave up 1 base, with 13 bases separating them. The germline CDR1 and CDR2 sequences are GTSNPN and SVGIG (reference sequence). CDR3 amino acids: CAWVAGLGTDTQYF. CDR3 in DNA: TGTGCCTGGGTCGCAGGCTTGGGCACAGATACGCAGTATTTT.

The CDR3 is CASSSNGGQGVSGANVLTF. The CDR3 region has the DNA TGTGCCAGCAGCTCAAATGGGGGACAGGGGGTCTCTGGGGCCAACGTCCTGACTTTC. This rearrangement joins TRBV11-3 to TRBJ2-6; TRBD1 aligns across 11 bases. The ends lost 4 bases at V and 0 bases at J; junction bases unmatched: 8. CDR1 is SGHNT and CDR2 is YENEEA in the germline V gene. This CDR3 has 19 amino acids. The full variable domain, completed using reference TRBV11-3 and TRBJ2-6, is EAGVVQSPRYKIIEKKQPVAFWCNPISGHNTLYWYLQNLGQGPELLIRYENEEAVDDSQLPKDRFSAERLKGVDSTLKIQPAELGDSAVYLCASSSNGGQGVSGANVLTFGAGSRLTVL.

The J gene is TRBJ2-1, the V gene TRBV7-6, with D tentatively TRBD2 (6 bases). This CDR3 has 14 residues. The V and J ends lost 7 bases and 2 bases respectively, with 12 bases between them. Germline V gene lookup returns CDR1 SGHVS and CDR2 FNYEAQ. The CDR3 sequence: CASTKAGPYNEQFF. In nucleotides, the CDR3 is TGTGCCAGCACCAAAGCGGGCCCCTACAATGAGCAGTTCTTC.

Written as DNA, the CDR3 is TGCGCCAGCAGCTTTGAAACAGGGTCCTACGAGCAGTACTTC. Protein product: CASSFETGSYEQYF. This chain joins TRBV5-1 and TRBJ2-7; D is possibly TRBD1 (6 bases). Trimming removed 2 bases at V and 1 base at J, with 10 bases between. Per germline, CDR1 SGHRS and CDR2 YFSETQ. The CDR3 contains 14 residues.

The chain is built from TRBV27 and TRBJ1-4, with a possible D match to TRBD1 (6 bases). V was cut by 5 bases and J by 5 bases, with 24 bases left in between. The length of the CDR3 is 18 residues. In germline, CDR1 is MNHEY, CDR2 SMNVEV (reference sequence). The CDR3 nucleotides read TGTGCCAGCAGTCGACACAGGGTGGGGGGGGTCGAAAATGAAAAACTGTTTTTT. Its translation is CASSRHRVGGVENEKLFF.

The CDR3 coding sequence is TGTGCCAGCAGCGGGGCGAACACCGGGGAGCTGTTTTTT. The encoded protein is CASSGANTGELFF. The chain recombines TRBV27 with TRBJ2-2, with D tentatively TRBD2 (5 bases). Germline V gene sequence: CDR1 MNHEY, CDR2 SMNVEV (reference sequence). Trimming left V 6 bases short and J 0 bases short, with 5 bases between. The CDR3 runs to 13 residues.

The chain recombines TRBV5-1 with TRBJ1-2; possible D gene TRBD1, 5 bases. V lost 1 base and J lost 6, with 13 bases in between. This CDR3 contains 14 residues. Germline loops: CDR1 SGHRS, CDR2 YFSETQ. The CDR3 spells CASSLLDGGNGYTF. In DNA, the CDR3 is TGCGCCAGCAGCTTGCTGGATGGGGGTAATGGCTACACCTTC.